The 24 T cell receptor beta chains below come from one sample, sequenced in a study of T cells in Graves' hyperthyroidism and ophthalmopathy. TCR beta CDR3 sequences were amplified from RNA transcripts. When the TCR CDR3 underwent first-round RT-PCR, the HTBI primer set was used. TCRdb redid the calling of the multiplex PCR reads with MiXCR, one entry per CDR3 protein. The sample has more than 650,000 distinct CDR3 sequences; 13% to 15% are singletons. The sequenced material came from blood. Every receptor here comes from a young woman with Graves' hyperthyroidism.

This clonotype was observed a few times. The CDR3 DNA follows: TGTGCCAGCAGTTACGAACTAGCTCCCTACGAGCAGTACTTC. This codes for CASSYELAPYEQYF. V usage is TRBV6-2 or TRBV6-3 and J usage is TRBJ2-7; weak D call: TRBD2 (6 bases). Trimming pared 2 bases from V and 2 bases from J, leaving 10 bases between. Germline V gives CDR1 MNHEY, CDR2 SVGEGT. The CDR3 covers 14 residues.

Many counts were recorded for this clonotype. The V gene is TRBV18, the J gene TRBJ2-7, with 11 bases lining up with TRBD1. CDR1 is KGHSH and CDR2 is LQKENI in the germline V gene. This CDR3 contains 15 residues. After removal of 0 bases from V and 3 bases from J, the junction contained 1 base not matched to a gene. The CDR3 coding sequence is TGTGCCAGCTCACCACCGGGACAGGGGGACTACGAGCAGTACTTC. Amino acid sequence: CASSPPGQGDYEQYF.

This clonotype was recorded many times. V and J are TRBV20-1 and TRBJ2-5; tentative D call: TRBD1 (6 bases). The germline V gene encodes CDR1 DFQATT and CDR2 SNEGSKA (reference sequence). The CDR3 has 14 amino acids. The V end lost 5 bases, the J end lost 5 bases, and 18 bases lay between the germline ends. The CDR3 DNA is TGCAGTGCTGTCCCGAGTAGTCAGGGGGAGACCCAGTACTTC. It yields the protein CSAVPSSQGETQYF.

The chain uses TRBV29-1 and TRBJ2-3; D gene ambiguous. Germline loops: CDR1 SQVTM, CDR2 ANQGSEA. Trimming pared 4 bases from V and 0 bases from J, leaving 11 bases between. The length of the CDR3 is 14 residues. The CDR3 protein is CSVGTLVSTDTQYF. The CDR3 bases are TGCAGCGTTGGGACCCTTGTAAGCACAGATACGCAGTATTTT.

This clonotype showed up just a few times. The V and J genes are TRBV20-1 and TRBJ2-2; D unclear. Germline CDR1 is DFQATT and CDR2 is SNEGSKA (reference sequence). V was shortened by 2 bases and J by 5 bases, with 9 bases between the two germline ends. CDR3 size: 13 residues. Here the CDR3 DNA reads TGCAGTGCTAGAATTCACGGTACCGGGGAGCTGTTTTTT. This encodes CSARIHGTGELFF.

V gene TRBV7-8 combines with J gene TRBJ2-2; a weak D match, TRBD2 (5 bases). Germline V gene sequence: CDR1 SGHVS, CDR2 FQNEAQ. The V and J ends lost 0 bases and 4 bases respectively, with 9 bases between them. The CDR3 covers 15 residues. For the CDR3, the DNA is TGTGCCAGCAGCTTAGCGCGGACTGTCACCGGGGAGCTGTTTTTT. Protein sequence: CASSLARTVTGELFF.

CDR3 bases: TGTGCCACCTCGGGACAGGGTATAAACATTCAGTACTTC. This gives the protein CATSGQGINIQYF. The chain recombines TRBV28 with TRBJ2-4; 9 bases are a match to TRBD1. This CDR3 is 13 amino acids long. Germline lookup yields CDR1 MDHEN and CDR2 SYDVKM. V lost 10 bases and J lost 6; bases outside the gene matches: 7.

This clonotype has more than one count but fewer than ten. The chain employs TRBV6-2 or TRBV6-3 and TRBJ2-7; 7 nucleotides match TRBD2. The germline V gene has CDR1 MNHEY and CDR2 SVGEGT. The length of the CDR3 is 14 residues. J gave up 0 bases and V 10 bases, and 9 bases lay outside the gene matches. The CDR3 DNA reads TGTGCCACCCTGAAGGGGACTATCTCCTACGAGCAGTACTTC. Amino acid sequence: CATLKGTISYEQYF.

This clonotype has a handful of counts. The chain links TRBV5-5 to TRBJ2-2; the D is unclear. Germline CDR1 reads SGHKS; CDR2 reads YYEKEE (reference sequence). The length of the CDR3 is 12 residues. Trimming cost V 4 bases and J 8 bases, with 9 bases left between them. CDR3 coding DNA: TGTGCCAGCAGCCCTATGGTAGGGGAGCTGTTTTTT. It translates to CASSPMVGELFF.

As concerns this clonotype: The conserved final phenylalanine or tryptophan is absent from the CDR3, which likely points to a read error. The chain couples TRBV7-3 to TRBJ2-7; 9 nucleotides match TRBD1. Germline CDR1 SGHTA, CDR2 FQGTGA. J gave up 7 bases and V 3 bases, and 16 bases lay outside the gene matches. This CDR3 has 17 residues. The CDR3 DNA reads as TGTGCCAGCAGCTTGAACGGGGCACAGGGGGCGTCGGGAGAGCAGTACCTC. Translated, it gives CASSLNGAQGASGEQYL.

This clonotype showed up just a few times. The gene calls are TRBV9 and TRBJ2-3, with D tentatively TRBD2 (5 bases). The ends were cut back, 4 bases at V and 0 bases at J, with 12 bases in the middle. This CDR3 region has 15 residues. Germline values: CDR1 SGDLS, CDR2 YYNGEE. The CDR3 region is CASSTSGASTDTQYF. In DNA, the CDR3 is TGTGCCAGCAGCACCAGCGGAGCTAGCACAGATACGCAGTATTTT.

A note on this clonotype: The junction departs from germline at one end; a sequencing error may be responsible. The rearrangement links TRBV15 to TRBJ2-5; TRBD2 agrees at 12 bases. From germline, CDR1 is LNHNV and CDR2 YYDKDF (reference sequence). The CDR3 spans 16 residues. CDR3 amino acids: CATSWTSGTPPETQYF. CDR3 DNA sequence: TGTGCCACCAGCTGGACTAGCGGGACCCCCCCGGAGACCCAATACTTC.

In this sample, this clonotype turned up many times. The chain uses TRBV20-1 and TRBJ2-1, with a tentative D call TRBD2 (6 bases). V lost 5 bases and J 8 bases, leaving 16 bases between the germline ends. CDR3 length: 13 amino acids. CDR1 DFQATT and CDR2 SNEGSKA come from the germline V gene (reference sequence). The CDR3 nucleotides read TGCAGTGCTCCTTTTGGGGGGATCTATGAGCAGTTCTTC. Translated: CSAPFGGIYEQFF.

There are many counts of this clonotype. The rearrangement links TRBV13 to TRBJ2-7; 9 bases are shared with TRBD1. Germline V gene lookup returns CDR1 PRHDT and CDR2 FYEKMQ (reference sequence). CDR3 size: 15 residues. The J segment lost 0 bases and the V segment lost 4 bases, leaving 4 bases of the junction unmatched. The CDR3 is CASSSGTGSSYEQYF. CDR3 nucleotide sequence: TGTGCCAGCAGCTCCGGGACAGGGAGCTCCTACGAGCAGTACTTC.

This clonotype was seen only a few times. The chain employs TRBV24-1 and TRBJ2-3; 9 bases agree with TRBD2. The germline V gene has CDR1 KGHDR and CDR2 SFDVKD. The CDR3 is 16 residues long. V shed 0 bases and J 6 bases; nucleotides not matched to a gene: 6. The DNA for the CDR3 is TGTGCCACCAGTGATTTGTCGGTAGCGGGAGCGGATACGCAGTATTTT. The encoded protein is CATSDLSVAGADTQYF.

A few counts support this clonotype. V and J are TRBV24-1 and TRBJ2-2, with 7 bases matching TRBD1. The germline CDR1 and CDR2 sequences are KGHDR and SFDVKD. The V segment lost 5 bases and the J segment 0 bases; nucleotides outside the gene matches: 5. This CDR3 spans 16 amino acids. The CDR3 spells CATSGTGAPNTGELFF. The DNA of the CDR3 is TGTGCCACCAGTGGAACAGGGGCACCGAACACCGGGGAGCTGTTTTTT.

The chain carries TRBV20-1 and TRBJ2-7; TRBD2 might be the D (6 bases). There are 15 residues in the CDR3. CDR1 and CDR2 (germline): DFQATT, SNEGSKA (reference sequence). Trimming removed 0 bases at V and 3 bases at J, with 15 bases between. CDR3 in amino acids: CSARDGGRSFYEQYF. DNA of the CDR3: TGCAGTGCTAGAGATGGAGGGAGGAGTTTCTACGAGCAGTACTTC.

The rearrangement links TRBV28 to TRBJ2-7, with 13 bases identical to TRBD2. CDR1 is MDHEN, CDR2 SYDVKM, per germline. V dropped 6 bases and J dropped 7; count of bases not matched to a gene: 15. The length of the CDR3 is 17 residues. The CDR3 DNA reads as TGTGCCAGCAGCTCGCTACTAAGGACTAGCGGGAGACGGGAGCAGTACTTC. It translates to CASSSLLRTSGRREQYF.

The count of this clonotype is one. The genes are TRBV7-9 and TRBJ1-3; 8 bases map to TRBD1. CDR3 length: 18 residues. Germline CDR1 SEHNR, CDR2 FQNEAQ (reference sequence). The J segment lost 0 bases and the V segment lost 3 bases, leaving 10 bases of the junction unmatched. The CDR3 DNA sequence: TGTGCCAGCAGCTTCAGCGTGGGACAGGCAATCTCTGGAAACACCATATATTTT. This codes for CASSFSVGQAISGNTIYF.

This clonotype was seen many times. The chain couples TRBV12-3 or TRBV12-4 to TRBJ2-3; 10 nucleotides match TRBD2. The CDR3 consists of 16 residues. The junction had 13 bases not matched to a gene; V was cut back by 7 bases and J by 6 bases. CDR3 sequence: CASTEGPGLAWDTQYF. For the CDR3, the DNA is TGTGCCAGCACCGAAGGCCCGGGACTAGCGTGGGATACGCAGTATTTT.

This clonotype came up a few times. The chain employs TRBV7-7 and TRBJ2-2, with D possibly matching TRBD2 (6 bases). V was trimmed by 5 bases and J by 3 bases, leaving 10 bases between them. The CDR3 totals 14 residues. Germline CDR1 and CDR2: SSHAT and FNYEAQ (reference sequence). In DNA form, the CDR3 reads TGTGCCAGCAGCGTTGGAGGGGACACCGGGGAGCTGTTTTTT. As protein: CASSVGGDTGELFF. Full variable domain (outside the CDR3, taken from reference TRBV7-7 and TRBJ2-2): GAGVSQSPRYKVTKRGQDVTLRCDPISSHATLYWYQQALGQGPEFLTYFNYEAQPDKSGLPSDRFSAERPEGSISTLTIQRTEQRDSAMYRCASSVGGDTGELFFGEGSRLTVL.

This clonotype was recorded a few times. The chain employs TRBV27 and TRBJ1-2; the D is unclear. In germline, CDR1 is MNHEY, CDR2 SMNVEV (reference sequence). Trimming pared 5 bases from V and 7 bases from J, leaving 17 bases between. This CDR3 is built from 14 residues. CDR3 nucleotides: TGTGCCAGCAGTCTCACGCAGGATTCGGTTGGCTACACCTTC. It translates to CASSLTQDSVGYTF.

This clonotype was counted between two and nine times. The chain uses TRBV4-2 and TRBJ2-1, with 9 bases identical to TRBD2. J was trimmed by 6 bases and V by 0 bases; bases with no gene match: 3. This CDR3 region has 15 residues. Germline lookup yields CDR1 LGHNA and CDR2 YNFKEQ. CDR3: CASSQEAGGSNEQFF. The CDR3 bases are TGTGCCAGCAGCCAAGAAGCGGGAGGTTCCAATGAGCAGTTCTTC.

In the case of this clonotype: A single base separates this from a much larger clone, so it may be a read error. This chain joins TRBV2 and TRBJ2-1; TRBD2 agrees at 8 bases. The length of the CDR3 is 13 residues. Germline values: CDR1 SNHLY, CDR2 FYNNEI. The V gene end was trimmed by 6 bases and the J gene end by 10 bases; junction bases not matched to a gene: 8. CDR3 amino acids: CASRFLAGNEQFF. CDR3 DNA sequence: TGTGCCAGCAGATTCCTAGCGGGTAACGAGCAGTTCTTC.